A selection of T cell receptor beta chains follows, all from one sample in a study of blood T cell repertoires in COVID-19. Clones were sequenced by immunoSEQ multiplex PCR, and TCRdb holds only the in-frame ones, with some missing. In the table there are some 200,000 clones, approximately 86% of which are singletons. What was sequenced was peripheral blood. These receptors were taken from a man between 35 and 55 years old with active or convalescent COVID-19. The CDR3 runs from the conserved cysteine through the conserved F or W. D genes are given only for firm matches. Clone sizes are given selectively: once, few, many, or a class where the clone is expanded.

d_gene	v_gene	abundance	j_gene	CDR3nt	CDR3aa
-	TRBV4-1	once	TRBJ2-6	TGCGCCAGCAGCCAAGATGGGCAGACTGGGGCCAACGTCCTGACTTTC	CASSQDGQTGANVLTF
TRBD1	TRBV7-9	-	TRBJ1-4	TGTGCCAGCAGCCCGCCGGGACAGGCTAATGAAAAACTGTTTTTT	CASSPPGQANEKLFF
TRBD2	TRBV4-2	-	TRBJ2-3	TGTGCCAGCAGCCAAGGGGGGGGAACGAGGGCCACAGATACGCAGTATTTT	CASSQGGGTRATDTQYF
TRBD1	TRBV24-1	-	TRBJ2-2	TGTGCCACCAGTGATTCCAGGGACAGGGGCGCGAACACCGGGGAGCTGTTTTTT	CATSDSRDRGANTGELFF
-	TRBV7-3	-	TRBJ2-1	TGTGCCAGCAGCTTTCGAGGGAAGGCGGAACCCCAGTTCTTC	CASSFRGKAEPQFF
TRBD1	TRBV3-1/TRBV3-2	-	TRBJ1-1	TGTGCCAGCAGCCGGACAGGACTTGGGAACACTGAAGCTTTCTTT	CASSRTGLGNTEAFF
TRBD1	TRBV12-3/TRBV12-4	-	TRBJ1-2	TGTGCCAGCAGTTCGGGACAGGCGGGCGGCTACACCTTC	CASSSGQAGGYTF
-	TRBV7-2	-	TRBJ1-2	TGTGCCAGCAGCTTATCACAAGAATTCTATGGCTACACCTTC	CASSLSQEFYGYTF
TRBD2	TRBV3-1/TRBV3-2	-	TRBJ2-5	TGTGCCAGCAGCCAGGGGCTAGCGGGGAGGGAGACCCAGTACTTC	CASSQGLAGRETQYF
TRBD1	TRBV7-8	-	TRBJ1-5	TGTGCCAGCAGCTTACCTCCGCGGGACAGGGGTAGCAATCAGCCCCAGCATTTT	CASSLPPRDRGSNQPQHF
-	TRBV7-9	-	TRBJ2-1	TGTGCCAGCAGCCCCGGAACTAGTAATTACAATGAGCAGTTCTTC	CASSPGTSNYNEQFF
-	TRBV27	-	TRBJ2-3	TGTGCCAGCAGAGGACTGGGCGCCACAGATACGCAGTATTTT	CASRGLGATDTQYF
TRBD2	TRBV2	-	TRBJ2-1	TGTGCCAGCAGTTATGGGAGGGGCGCCCACAATGAGCAGTTCTTC	CASSYGRGAHNEQFF
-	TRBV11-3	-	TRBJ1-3	TGTGCCAGCAGCGTGGGACAAGGAAACACCATATATTTT	CASSVGQGNTIYF
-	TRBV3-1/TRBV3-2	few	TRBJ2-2	TGTGCCACACGAATCGGGGCCGGGGAGCTGTTTTTT	CATRIGAGELFF
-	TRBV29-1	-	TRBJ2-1	TGCAGCGTATCCCGGTACAATGAGCAGTTCTTC	CSVSRYNEQFF
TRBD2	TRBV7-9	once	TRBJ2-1	TGTGCCAGCAGCATTAGCGGGGGGGCCAAGGGTGAGCAGTTCTTC	CASSISGGAKGEQFF
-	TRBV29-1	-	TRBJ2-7	TGCAGCGTTGCCGACGGGGCCTACGAGCAGTACTTC	CSVADGAYEQYF
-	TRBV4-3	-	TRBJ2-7	TGCGCCAGCAGCCAAGGAGGGGGCTACGAGCAGTACTTC	CASSQGGGYEQYF
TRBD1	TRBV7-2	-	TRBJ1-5	TGTGCCAGCAGCCTCGGACAGGGAAATGTGGCCCAGCATTTT	CASSLGQGNVAQHF
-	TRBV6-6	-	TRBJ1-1	TGTGCCAGCAGTTACCCAGGCCATTGGACTGAAGCTTTCTTT	CASSYPGHWTEAFF
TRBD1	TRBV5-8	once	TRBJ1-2	TGTGCCAGGAAGAAACAGGGGACCAACTATGGCTACACCTTC	CARKKQGTNYGYTF
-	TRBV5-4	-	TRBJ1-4	TGTGCCAGCAGCTTAGGCTATCAGGGAAGGTCTAATGAAAAACTGTTTTTT	CASSLGYQGRSNEKLFF
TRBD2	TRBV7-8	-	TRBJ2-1	TGTGCCAGCAGCTCCAGCGGGGGGTTCTACAATGAGCAGTTCTTC	CASSSSGGFYNEQFF
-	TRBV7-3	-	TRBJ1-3	TGTGCCAGCAGCTTAGACCACTACTCTGGAAACACCATATATTTT	CASSLDHYSGNTIYF
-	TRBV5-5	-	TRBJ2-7	TGTGCCAGCAGCCCCCCGGGCTACGAGCAGTACTTC	CASSPPGYEQYF
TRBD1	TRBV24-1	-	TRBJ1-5	TGTGCCACCAGTGATTCCGGGACAGGGGCCGGTCAGCCCCAGCATTTT	CATSDSGTGAGQPQHF
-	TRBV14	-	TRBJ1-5	TGTGCCAGCAGCCCCGGGGGGAATCAGCCCCAGCATTTT	CASSPGGNQPQHF
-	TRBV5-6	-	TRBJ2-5	TGTGCCAGCAGCTTGCCGGGTTTGCACCACCAAGAGACCCAGTACTTC	CASSLPGLHHQETQYF
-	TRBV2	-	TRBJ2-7	TGTGCCAGCAGGAGAGAGGGTTACGAGCAGTACTTC	CASRREGYEQYF
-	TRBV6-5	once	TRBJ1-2	TGTGCCAGCCATCAGGACAGTCCGAATGGAGGCTACACCTTC	CASHQDSPNGGYTF
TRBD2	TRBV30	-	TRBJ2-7	TGTGCCTGGAGTGGCCGCGGGGGGGCAGGCTACGAGCAGTACTTC	CAWSGRGGAGYEQYF
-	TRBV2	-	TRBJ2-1	TGTGCCAGCAGTACTCTTGAGGAGCAGTTCTTC	CASSTLEEQFF
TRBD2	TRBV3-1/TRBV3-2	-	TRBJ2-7	TGTGCCAGCAGCCGTAGCGGGGCCTACTACGAGCAGTACTTC	CASSRSGAYYEQYF
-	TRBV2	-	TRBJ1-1	TGTGCCAGCAGCGCCCGGGGGATTGGGGACACTGAAGCTTTCTTT	CASSARGIGDTEAFF
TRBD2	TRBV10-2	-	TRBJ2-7	TGCGCCAGCAGCCCGGGACTATCCTACGAGCAGTACTTC	CASSPGLSYEQYF
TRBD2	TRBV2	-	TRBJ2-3	TGTGCCAGCAAAGCCGGGGGGGGAACAGATACGCAGTATTTT	CASKAGGGTDTQYF
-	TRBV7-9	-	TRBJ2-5	TGTGCCAGCAGCACGGACATCAAAGAGACCCAGTACTTC	CASSTDIKETQYF
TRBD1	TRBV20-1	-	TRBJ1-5	TGCAGTGCTAGTGAGCCAACAGGGGTTCGGCAGCCCCAGCATTTT	CSASEPTGVRQPQHF
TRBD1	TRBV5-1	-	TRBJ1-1	TGCGCCAGCAGCGATCGACAGGGTTTGAACACTGAAGCTTTCTTT	CASSDRQGLNTEAFF
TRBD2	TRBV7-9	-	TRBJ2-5	TGTGCCAGCAGAGCCGGGACTAGCGGGGGGGCCTCGAAGACCCAGTACTTC	CASRAGTSGGASKTQYF
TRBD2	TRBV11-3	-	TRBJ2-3	TGTGCCAGCAGCCCAGAGGTAGCGGGGACGGATACGCAGTATTTT	CASSPEVAGTDTQYF
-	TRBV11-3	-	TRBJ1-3	TGTGCCAGCAGCCTCCGGACAGACTCTGGAAACACCATATATTTT	CASSLRTDSGNTIYF
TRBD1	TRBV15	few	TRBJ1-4	TGTGCCACCAGCCCGGGACAGGGGATAGAAAAACTGTTTTTT	CATSPGQGIEKLFF
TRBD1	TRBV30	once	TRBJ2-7	TGTGCCTGGAGTATGAACAGGGGCGAGCAGTACTTC	CAWSMNRGEQYF
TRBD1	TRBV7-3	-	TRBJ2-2	TGTGCCAGCAGCTCCAACACAGGGGGCGGCGGCACCGGGGAGCTGTTTTTT	CASSSNTGGGGTGELFF
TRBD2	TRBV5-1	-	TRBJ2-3	TGCGCCAGCAGCTTTCGGACTAGCGGTGTTAGTGCAGATACGCAGTATTTT	CASSFRTSGVSADTQYF
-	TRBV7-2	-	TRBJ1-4	TGTGCCAGCAGCCCCGTTAGTCTTGCAACTAATGAAAAACTGTTTTTT	CASSPVSLATNEKLFF
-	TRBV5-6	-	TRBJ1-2	TGTGCCAGCAGCTTGGGGGTGACAGGACCATCTAACTATGGCTACACCTTC	CASSLGVTGPSNYGYTF
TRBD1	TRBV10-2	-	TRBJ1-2	TGCGCCAGCATGGAGACAGGGAAAGGTGGCTACACCTTC	CASMETGKGGYTF
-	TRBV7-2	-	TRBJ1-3	TGTGCCAGCAGCCTCCTAACGCAGGGTGGAAACACCATATATTTT	CASSLLTQGGNTIYF